This T cell receptor (beta chain) appears in the sequencing data of a study of control samples from healthy donors and cancer patients. Assay used: immunoSEQ multiplex PCR; TCRdb lists only in-frame clones, some missing. The data contain some 200,000 clones, 85% to 95% of them singletons. CDR1 LNHDA and CDR2 SQIVND come from the germline V gene (reference sequence). The CDR3 extends over 16 amino acids. Trimming stripped 6 bases from V and 6 bases from J, with 20 bases between. The chain combines TRBV19 with TRBJ1-4; possibly TRBD1 for D (5 bases). The sequencing sample was made of blood. The clonotype was recovered from a man in his fifties in good health. The CDR3: CASSVLSGTEDEKLFF. DNA for the CDR3: TGTGCCAGTAGCGTACTCTCCGGGACCGAGGATGAAAAACTGTTTTTT.